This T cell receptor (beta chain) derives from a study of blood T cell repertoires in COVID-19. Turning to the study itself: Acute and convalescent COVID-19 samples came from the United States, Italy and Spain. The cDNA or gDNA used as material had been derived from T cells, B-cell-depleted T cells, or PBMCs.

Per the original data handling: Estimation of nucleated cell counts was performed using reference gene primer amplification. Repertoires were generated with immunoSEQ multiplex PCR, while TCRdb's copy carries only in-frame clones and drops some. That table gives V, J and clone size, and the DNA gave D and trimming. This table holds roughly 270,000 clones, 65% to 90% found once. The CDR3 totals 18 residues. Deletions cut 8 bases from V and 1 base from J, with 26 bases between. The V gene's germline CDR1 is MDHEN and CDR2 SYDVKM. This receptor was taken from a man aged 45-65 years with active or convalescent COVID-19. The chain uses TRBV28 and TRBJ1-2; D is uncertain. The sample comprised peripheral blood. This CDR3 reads CASLGAALKSPLNYGYTF. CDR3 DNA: TGTGCCAGCTTGGGAGCAGCCCTCAAATCACCCCTTAACTATGGCTACACCTTC.